This T cell receptor (beta chain) was identified in a study of cytomegalovirus exposure and HLA in healthy donors. General study results and limits: The authors considered a cluster of highly shared sequence variants likely to be a sequencing artifact. Other equally common chains were less clonally expanded than HLA-associated TCR beta chains, a later analysis showed. The records held CMV serostatus as the only immune exposure information.

Donors counted as nominally healthy when sampled, yet unrecorded immune exposures were likely. This clone has only a few counts. Its antigen is not known. The primer mix had 60 Vbeta and 13 Jbeta primers. Repertoires were generated with immunoSEQ multiplex PCR, while TCRdb's copy carries only in-frame clones and drops some. The sample carries about 180,000 clones, 77% recorded once. Trimming at V came to 0 bases and at J to 0 bases, leaving 2 bases not matched to a gene. This CDR3 is built from 17 residues. Germline lookup yields CDR1 LGHNA and CDR2 YSLEER. The source of this sequence is a woman aged 55-70 years in good health and CMV-seropositive. The V and J genes are TRBV4-3 and TRBJ2-3, with 11 bases lining up with TRBD1. Sequenced input: PBMCs. The chain's CDR3 is CASSQDGTGGSTDTQYF. CDR3 nucleotides: TGCGCCAGCAGCCAAGATGGGACAGGGGGAAGCACAGATACGCAGTATTTT.